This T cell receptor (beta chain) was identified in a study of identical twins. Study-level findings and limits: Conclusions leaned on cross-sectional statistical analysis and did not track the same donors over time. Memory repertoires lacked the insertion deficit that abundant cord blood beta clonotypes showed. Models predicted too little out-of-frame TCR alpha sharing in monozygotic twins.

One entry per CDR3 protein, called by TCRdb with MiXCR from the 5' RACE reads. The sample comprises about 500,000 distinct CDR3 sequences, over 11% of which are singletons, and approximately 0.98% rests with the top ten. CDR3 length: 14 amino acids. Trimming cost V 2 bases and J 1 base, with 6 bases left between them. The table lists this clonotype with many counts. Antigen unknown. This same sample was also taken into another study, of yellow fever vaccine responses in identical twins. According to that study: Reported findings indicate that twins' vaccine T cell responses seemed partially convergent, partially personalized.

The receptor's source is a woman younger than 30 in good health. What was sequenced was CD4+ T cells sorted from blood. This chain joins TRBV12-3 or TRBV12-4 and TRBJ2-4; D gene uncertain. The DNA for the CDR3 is TGTGCCAGCAGTTTATCCCTGGCCAAAAACATTCAGTACTTC. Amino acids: CASSLSLAKNIQYF.